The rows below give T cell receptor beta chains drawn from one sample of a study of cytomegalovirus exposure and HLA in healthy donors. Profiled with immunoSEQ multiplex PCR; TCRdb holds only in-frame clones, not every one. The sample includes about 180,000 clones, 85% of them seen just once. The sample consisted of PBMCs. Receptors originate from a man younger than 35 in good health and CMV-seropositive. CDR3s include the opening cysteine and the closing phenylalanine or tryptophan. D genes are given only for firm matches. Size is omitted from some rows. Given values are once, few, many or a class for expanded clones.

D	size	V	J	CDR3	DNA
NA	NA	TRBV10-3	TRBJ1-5	CAISGQPNQPQHF	TGTGCCATCAGCGGACAGCCCAATCAGCCCCAGCATTTT
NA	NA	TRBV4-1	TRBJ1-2	CASSQDSLSIGGYTF	TGCGCCAGCAGCCAAGATTCTCTCTCTATCGGGGGCTACACCTTC
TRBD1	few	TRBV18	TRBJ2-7	CASSPKQGAPYEQYF	TGTGCCAGCTCACCCAAACAGGGGGCCCCCTACGAGCAGTACTTC
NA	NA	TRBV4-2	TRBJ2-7	CASSRPGGDEQYF	TGTGCCAGCAGCCGCCCAGGAGGGGACGAGCAGTACTTC
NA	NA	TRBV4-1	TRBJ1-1	CASSQDVPRGTEAFF	TGCGCCAGCAGCCAAGATGTTCCCAGGGGAACTGAAGCTTTCTTT
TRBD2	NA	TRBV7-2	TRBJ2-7	CASSLGGLAGDEQYF	TGTGCCAGCAGCTTAGGCGGACTAGCGGGAGACGAGCAGTACTTC
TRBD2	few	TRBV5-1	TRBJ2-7	CASSPVAGVYEQYF	TGCGCCAGCTCCCCTGTAGCGGGAGTATACGAGCAGTACTTC
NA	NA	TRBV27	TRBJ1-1	CASSFRGGYMNTEAFF	TGTGCCAGCAGTTTCCGGGGGGGCTACATGAACACTGAAGCTTTCTTT
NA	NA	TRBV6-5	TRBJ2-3	CASSSSDGGTQYF	TGTGCCAGCAGTTCCTCGGACGGAGGGACGCAGTATTTT
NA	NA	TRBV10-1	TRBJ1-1	CASSDGGAEAFF	TGCGCCAGCAGTGATGGCGGGGCTGAAGCTTTCTTT
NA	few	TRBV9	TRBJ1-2	CASSIRGEASDGYTF	TGTGCCAGCAGCATCAGGGGCGAGGCCTCGGATGGCTACACCTTC